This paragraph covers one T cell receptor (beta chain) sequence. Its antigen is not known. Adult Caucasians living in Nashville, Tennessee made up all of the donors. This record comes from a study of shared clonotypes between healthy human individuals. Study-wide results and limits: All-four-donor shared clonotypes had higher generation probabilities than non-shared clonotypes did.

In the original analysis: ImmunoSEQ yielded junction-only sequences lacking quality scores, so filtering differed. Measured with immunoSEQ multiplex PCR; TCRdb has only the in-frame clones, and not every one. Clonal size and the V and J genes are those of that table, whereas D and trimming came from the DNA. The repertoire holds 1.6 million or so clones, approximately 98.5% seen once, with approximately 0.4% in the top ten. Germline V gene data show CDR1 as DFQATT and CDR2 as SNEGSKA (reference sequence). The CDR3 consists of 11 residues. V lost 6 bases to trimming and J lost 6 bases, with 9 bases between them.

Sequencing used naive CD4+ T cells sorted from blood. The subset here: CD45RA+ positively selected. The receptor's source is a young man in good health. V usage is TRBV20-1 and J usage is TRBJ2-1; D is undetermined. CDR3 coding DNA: TGCAGTGCGGGGAAGGGCAATGAGCAGTTCTTC. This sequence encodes CSAGKGNEQFF.